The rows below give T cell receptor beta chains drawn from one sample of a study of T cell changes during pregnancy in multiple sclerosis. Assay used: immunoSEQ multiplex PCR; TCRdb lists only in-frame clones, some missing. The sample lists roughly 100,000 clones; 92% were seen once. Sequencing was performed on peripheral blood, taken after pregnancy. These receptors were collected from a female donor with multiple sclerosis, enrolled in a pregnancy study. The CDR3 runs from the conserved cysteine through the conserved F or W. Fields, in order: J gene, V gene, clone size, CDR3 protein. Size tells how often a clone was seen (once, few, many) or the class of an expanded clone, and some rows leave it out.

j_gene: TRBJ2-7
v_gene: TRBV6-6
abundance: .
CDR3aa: CASSDRGTYEQYF

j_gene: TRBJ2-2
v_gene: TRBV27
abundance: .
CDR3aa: CASRQGNSNTGELFF

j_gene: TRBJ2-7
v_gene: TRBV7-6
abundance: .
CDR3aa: CASSLRAYEQYF

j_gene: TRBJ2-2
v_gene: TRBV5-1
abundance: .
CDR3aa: CASSLEISNTGELFF

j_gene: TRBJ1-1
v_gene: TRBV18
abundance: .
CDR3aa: CASSPRGQGESGNTEAFF

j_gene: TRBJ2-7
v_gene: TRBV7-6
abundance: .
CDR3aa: CASSLAPVSGGNSYEQYF

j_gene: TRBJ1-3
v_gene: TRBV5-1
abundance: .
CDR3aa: CASSFSGEGNTIYF

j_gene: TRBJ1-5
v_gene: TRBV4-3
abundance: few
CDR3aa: CASSQDWSGNNQPQHF

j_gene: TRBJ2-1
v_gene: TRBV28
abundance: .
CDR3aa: CATELAGGNNEQFF

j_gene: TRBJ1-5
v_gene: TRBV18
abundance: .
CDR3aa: CASSPESGELGQPQHF

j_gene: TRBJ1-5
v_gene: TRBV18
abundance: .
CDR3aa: CASSSTGDRDQPQHF

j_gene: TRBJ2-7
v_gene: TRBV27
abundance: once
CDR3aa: CASSLSTGTYEQYF

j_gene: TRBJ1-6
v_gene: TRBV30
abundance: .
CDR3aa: CAWNVGDNSPLHF

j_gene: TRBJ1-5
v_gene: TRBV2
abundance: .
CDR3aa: CASSRDSGGDQPQHF

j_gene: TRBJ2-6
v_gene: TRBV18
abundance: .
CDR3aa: CASSPAPAGSGANVLTF

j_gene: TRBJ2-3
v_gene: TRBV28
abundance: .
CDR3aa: CASRDSATDTQYF

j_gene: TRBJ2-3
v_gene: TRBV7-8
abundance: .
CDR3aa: CASSPVGVSLSTDTQYF

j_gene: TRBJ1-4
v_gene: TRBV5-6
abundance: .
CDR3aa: CASSLAWGGTTNEKLFF

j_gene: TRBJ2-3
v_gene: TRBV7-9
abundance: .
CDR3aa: CASSLVSGTTFYTQYF

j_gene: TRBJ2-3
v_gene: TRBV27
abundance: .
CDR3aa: CASSFSRLAGIADTQYF

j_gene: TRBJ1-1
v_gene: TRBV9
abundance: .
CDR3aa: CASSALQGALRNTEAFF

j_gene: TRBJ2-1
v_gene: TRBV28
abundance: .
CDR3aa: CASSGQGSGNEQFF

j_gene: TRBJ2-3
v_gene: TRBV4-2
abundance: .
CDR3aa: CASSQLVAGLDTQYF

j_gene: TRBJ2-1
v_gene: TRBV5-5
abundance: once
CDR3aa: CASSWGLAPSNEQFF

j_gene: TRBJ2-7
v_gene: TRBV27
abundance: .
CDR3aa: CASSFTGTGSGEQYF

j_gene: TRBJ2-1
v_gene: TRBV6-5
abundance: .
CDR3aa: CASSYVGQDEQFF

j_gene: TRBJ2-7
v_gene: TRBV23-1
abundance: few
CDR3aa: CASSQRGPSYEQYF

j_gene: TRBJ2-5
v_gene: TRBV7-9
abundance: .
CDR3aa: CASSPGTSAQGEAETQYF

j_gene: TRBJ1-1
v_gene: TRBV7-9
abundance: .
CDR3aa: CASSFGAGGYTEAFF

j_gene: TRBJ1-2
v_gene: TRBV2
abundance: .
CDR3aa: CASRTGTGYSSYTF

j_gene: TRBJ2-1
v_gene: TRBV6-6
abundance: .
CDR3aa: CASSLAGKELF

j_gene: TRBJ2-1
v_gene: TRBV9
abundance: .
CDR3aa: CASSVYRRSSYNEQFF

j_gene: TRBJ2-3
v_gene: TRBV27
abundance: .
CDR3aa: CASSLYGTSGRGTQYF

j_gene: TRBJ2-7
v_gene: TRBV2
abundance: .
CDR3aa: CASSRDRYYEQYF

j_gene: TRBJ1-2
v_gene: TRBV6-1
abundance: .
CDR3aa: CASSERGPLEGPNYGYTF

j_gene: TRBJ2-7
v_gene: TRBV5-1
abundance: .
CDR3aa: CASSFLAGYEQYF

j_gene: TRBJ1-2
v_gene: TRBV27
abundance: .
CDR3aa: CASSLNGYGGYTF

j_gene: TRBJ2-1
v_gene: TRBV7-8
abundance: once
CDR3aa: CASSFSLQGNEQFF

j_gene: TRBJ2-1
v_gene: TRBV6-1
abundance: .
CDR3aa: CASSGTGSPEQFF

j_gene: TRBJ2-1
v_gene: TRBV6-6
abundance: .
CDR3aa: CASSAGTGFYNEQFF

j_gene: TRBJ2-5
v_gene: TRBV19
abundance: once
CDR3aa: CASSIRDRVETQYF

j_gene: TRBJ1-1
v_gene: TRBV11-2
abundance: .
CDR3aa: CASSHRDRGITEAFF

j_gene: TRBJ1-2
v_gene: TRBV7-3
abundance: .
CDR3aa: CASSLSGGHGEDGYTF

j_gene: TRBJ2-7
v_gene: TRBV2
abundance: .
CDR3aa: CASRERTGGTYEQYF

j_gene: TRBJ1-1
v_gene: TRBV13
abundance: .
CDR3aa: CASSRTGIPPEAFF

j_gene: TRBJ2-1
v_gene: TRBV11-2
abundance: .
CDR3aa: CASSWSFSGTNEQFF

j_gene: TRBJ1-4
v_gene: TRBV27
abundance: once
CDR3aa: CASASGNSGEKLFF

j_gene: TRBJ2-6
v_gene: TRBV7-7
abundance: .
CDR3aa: CASRRGKGANVLTF

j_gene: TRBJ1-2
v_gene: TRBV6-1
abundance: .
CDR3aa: CASSEAHRPITNYGYTF

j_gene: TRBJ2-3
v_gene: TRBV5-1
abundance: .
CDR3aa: CASSLDLGGDTQYF

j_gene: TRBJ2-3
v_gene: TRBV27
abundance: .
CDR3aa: CASRLQLQGLLSTDTQYF

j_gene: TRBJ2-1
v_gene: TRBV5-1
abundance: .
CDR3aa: CASSEGTSGIIYNEQFF

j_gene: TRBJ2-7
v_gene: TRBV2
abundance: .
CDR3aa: CASSESSQGGYF

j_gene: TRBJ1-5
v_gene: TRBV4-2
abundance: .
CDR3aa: CASSQVQGAKQPQHF